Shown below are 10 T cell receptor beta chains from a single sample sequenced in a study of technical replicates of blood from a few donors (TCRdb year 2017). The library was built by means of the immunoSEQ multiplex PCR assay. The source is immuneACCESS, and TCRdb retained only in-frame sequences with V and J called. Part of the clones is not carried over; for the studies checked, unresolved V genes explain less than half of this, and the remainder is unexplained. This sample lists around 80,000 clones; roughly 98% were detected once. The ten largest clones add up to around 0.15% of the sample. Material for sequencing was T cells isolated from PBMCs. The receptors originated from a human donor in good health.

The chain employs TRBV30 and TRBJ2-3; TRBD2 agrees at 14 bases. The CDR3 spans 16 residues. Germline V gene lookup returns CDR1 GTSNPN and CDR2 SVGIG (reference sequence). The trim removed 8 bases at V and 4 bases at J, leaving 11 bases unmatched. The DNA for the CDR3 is TGTGCCGGATCGGGACTAGCGGGGGACGGAGCAGATACGCAGTATTTT. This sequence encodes CAGSGLAGDGADTQYF.

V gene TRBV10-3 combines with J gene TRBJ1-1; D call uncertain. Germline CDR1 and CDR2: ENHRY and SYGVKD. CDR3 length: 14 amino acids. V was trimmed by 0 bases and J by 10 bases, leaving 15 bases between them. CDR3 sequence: CAISESAAKVGAFF. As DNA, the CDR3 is TGTGCCATCAGTGAGTCGGCGGCCAAAGTAGGAGCTTTCTTT.

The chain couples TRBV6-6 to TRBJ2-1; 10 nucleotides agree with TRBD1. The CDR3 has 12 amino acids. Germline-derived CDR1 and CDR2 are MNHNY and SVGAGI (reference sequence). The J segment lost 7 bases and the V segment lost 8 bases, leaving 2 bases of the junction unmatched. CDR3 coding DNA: TGTGCCAGCCGGACAGGGGGGAATGAGCAGTTCTTC. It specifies CASRTGGNEQFF.

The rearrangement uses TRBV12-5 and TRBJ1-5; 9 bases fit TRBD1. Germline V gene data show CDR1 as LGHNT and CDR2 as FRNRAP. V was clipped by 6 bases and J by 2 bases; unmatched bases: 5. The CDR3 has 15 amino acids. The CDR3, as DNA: TGTGCTAGTGGCCCAGGACAGGGGCGCAATCAGCCCCAGCATTTT. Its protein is CASGPGQGRNQPQHF.

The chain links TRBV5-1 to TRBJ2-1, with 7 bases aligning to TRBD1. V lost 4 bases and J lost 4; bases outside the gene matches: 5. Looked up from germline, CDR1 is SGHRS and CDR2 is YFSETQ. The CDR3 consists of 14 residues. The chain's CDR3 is CASSPGQTYNEQFF. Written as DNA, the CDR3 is TGCGCCAGCAGCCCGGGACAGACATACAATGAGCAGTTCTTC.

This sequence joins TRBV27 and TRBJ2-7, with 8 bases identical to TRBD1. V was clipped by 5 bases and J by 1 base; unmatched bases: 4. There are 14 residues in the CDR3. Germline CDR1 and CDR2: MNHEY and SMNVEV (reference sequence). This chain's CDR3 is CASSRGTGSYEQYF. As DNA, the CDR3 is TGTGCCAGCAGTCGGGGGACAGGTTCCTACGAGCAGTACTTC.

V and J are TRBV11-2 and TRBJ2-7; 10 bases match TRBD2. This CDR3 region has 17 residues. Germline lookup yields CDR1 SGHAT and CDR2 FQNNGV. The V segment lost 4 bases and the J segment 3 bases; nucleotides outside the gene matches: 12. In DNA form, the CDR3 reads TGTGCCAGCAGCTCCCCGGGCCCTCTAGCGGGGGACTACGAGCAGTACTTC. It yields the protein CASSSPGPLAGDYEQYF.

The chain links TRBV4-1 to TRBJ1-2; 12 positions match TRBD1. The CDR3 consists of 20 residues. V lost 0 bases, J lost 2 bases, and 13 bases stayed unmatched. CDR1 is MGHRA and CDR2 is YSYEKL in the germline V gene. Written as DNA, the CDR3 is TGCGCCAGCAGCCAAGATCTACTCCGGGACAGGGGGCTGGGAAACTATGGCTACACCTTC. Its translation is CASSQDLLRDRGLGNYGYTF.

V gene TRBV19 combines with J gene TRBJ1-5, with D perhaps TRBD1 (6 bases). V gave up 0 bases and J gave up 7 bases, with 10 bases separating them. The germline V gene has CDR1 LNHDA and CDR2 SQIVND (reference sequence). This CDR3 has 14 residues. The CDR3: CASSIDRGEQPQHF. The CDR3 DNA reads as TGTGCCAGTAGTATAGACAGGGGAGAACAGCCCCAGCATTTT.

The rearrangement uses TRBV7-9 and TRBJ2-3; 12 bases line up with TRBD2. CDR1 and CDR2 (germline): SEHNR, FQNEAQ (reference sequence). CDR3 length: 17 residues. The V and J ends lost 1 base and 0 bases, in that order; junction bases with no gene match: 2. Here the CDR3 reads CASSLGLAGESTDTQYF. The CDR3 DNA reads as TGTGCCAGCAGCTTAGGACTAGCGGGGGAAAGCACAGATACGCAGTATTTT.